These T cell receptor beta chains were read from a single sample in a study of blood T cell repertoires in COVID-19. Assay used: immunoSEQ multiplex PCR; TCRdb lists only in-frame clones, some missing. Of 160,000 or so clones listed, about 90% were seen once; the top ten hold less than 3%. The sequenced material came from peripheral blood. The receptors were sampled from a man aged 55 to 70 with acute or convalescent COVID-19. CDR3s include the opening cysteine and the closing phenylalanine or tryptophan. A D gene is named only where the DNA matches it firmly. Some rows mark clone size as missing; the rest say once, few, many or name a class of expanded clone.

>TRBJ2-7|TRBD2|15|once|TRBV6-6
TGTGCCAGCGAGATTAGCGGGGGGGCGAATGGGGAGCAGTACTTC
CASEISGGANGEQYF
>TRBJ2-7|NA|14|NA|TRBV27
TGTGCCAGCAGTGCCACGGTTAGCTCCTACGAGCAGTACTTC
CASSATVSSYEQYF
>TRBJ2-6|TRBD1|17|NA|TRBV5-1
TGCGCCAGCAATCCATCGGGACAGCGCTCTGGGGCCAACGTCCTGACTTTC
CASNPSGQRSGANVLTF
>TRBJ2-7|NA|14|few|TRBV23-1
TGCGCCAGCGGGGACGGGAGACCTTCCTACGAGCAGTACTTC
CASGDGRPSYEQYF
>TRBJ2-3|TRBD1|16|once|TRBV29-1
TGCAGCGTTGAAAGCAACTTTGACAGGGACACAGATACGCAGTATTTT
CSVESNFDRDTDTQYF
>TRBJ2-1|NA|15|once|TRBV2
TGTGCCAGCAGAGGGGGGGCAGGGGGCAAAGATGAGCAGTTCTTC
CASRGGAGGKDEQFF
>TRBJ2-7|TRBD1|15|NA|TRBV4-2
TGTGCCAGCAGCCAACAACAAGGACAGGGCTACGAGCAGTACTTC
CASSQQQGQGYEQYF
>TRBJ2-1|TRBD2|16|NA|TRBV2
TGTGCCAGCAGGGTGAGCCGGGGGGGCATCTACAATGAGCAGTTCTTC
CASRVSRGGIYNEQFF
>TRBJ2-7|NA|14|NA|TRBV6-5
TGTGCCAGCAGTCAGGGGTTCTCCTCCTACGAGCAGTACTTC
CASSQGFSSYEQYF
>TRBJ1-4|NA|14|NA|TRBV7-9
TGTGCCAGCAGCTTAGGGACAGACAATGAAAAACTGTTTTTT
CASSLGTDNEKLFF
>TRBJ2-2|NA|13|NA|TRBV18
TGTGCCAGCTCACCACTGGAGACCGGGGAGCTGTTTTTT
CASSPLETGELFF
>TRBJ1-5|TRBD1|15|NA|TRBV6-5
TGTGCCAGCAGCATACAGGGGGTATCAAATCAGCCCCAGCATTTT
CASSIQGVSNQPQHF
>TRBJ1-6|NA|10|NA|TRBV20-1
TGCAGTGTGAGCGGATACCCCCTCCACTTT
CSVSGYPLHF
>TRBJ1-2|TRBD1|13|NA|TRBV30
TGTGCCTGGAATGGACAGGGAGCCTATGGCTACACCTTC
CAWNGQGAYGYTF
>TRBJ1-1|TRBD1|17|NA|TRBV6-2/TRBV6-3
TGTGCCAGCAGTTACTCAGGGGGCAGGGTTGGGAACACTGAAGCTTTCTTT
CASSYSGGRVGNTEAFF
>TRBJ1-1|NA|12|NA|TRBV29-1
TGCAGCGTTTACGAAGCGGACACTGAAGCTTTCTTT
CSVYEADTEAFF
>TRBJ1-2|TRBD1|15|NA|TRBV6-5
TGTGCCAGCAGTTCTAGACAGGGAACCTTCTATGGCTACACCTTC
CASSSRQGTFYGYTF
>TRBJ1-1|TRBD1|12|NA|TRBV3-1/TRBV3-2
TGTGCCAGCAGCTACCCGGGACAGGAAGCTTTCTTT
CASSYPGQEAFF
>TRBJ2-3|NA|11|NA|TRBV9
TGTGCCAGCAGCGCGACAGATACGCAGTATTTT
CASSATDTQYF
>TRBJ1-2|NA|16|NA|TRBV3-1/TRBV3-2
TGTGCCAGCAGCCTACAGCCGAGGGGGGGGGCGAATGGCTACACCTTC
CASSLQPRGGANGYTF
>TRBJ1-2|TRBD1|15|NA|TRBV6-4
TGTGCCAGCAGTGTAGTTTTCGGGACAGGCTATGGCTACACCTTC
CASSVVFGTGYGYTF
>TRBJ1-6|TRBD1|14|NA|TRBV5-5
TGTGCCAGCGCCCAGGGGGCGGTTCATTCACCCCTCCACTTT
CASAQGAVHSPLHF
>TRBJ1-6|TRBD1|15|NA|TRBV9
TGTGCCAGCACCGTTACCGGGACAGGGTTTTCACCCCTCCACTTT
CASTVTGTGFSPLHF
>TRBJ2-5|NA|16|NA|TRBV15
TGTGCCACCAGCAGAGATCCGCAGGGGCTCGGTGAGACCCAGTACTTC
CATSRDPQGLGETQYF
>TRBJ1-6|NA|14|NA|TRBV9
TGTGCCAGCAGCCTCGGTACGGTGAATTCACCCCTCCACTTT
CASSLGTVNSPLHF
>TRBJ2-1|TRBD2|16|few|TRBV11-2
TGTGCCAGCAGCTTGGTTTCGGGCGGGGGGATCGATGAGCAGTTCTTC
CASSLVSGGGIDEQFF
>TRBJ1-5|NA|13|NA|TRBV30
TGTGCCTGGAGTGAGGGGCTCGGTCAGCCCCAGCATTTT
CAWSEGLGQPQHF
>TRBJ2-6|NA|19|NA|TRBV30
TGTGCCTGGAGCCCATCCAACGCGGCCTGGCCACCTGGGGCCAACGTCCTGACTTTC
CAWSPSNAAWPPGANVLTF
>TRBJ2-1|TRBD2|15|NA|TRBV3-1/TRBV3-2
TGTGCCAGCAGCCAAGATAGTCGGGGGGACGGTGAGCAGTTCTTC
CASSQDSRGDGEQFF
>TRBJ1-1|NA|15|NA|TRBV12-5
TGTGCTAGTGACCCCCCAGGGAGGGGGAGCACTGAAGCTTTCTTT
CASDPPGRGSTEAFF
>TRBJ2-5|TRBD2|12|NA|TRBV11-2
TGTGCCAGCAGCTTCGGGGGGAAGACCCAGTACTTC
CASSFGGKTQYF
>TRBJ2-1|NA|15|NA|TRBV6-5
TGTGCCAGCAGAGACCGGGACTCTCCCTACAATGAGCAGTTCTTC
CASRDRDSPYNEQFF
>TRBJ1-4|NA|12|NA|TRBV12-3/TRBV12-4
TGTGCCAGCACTACTTGGGCAGCTGGACTGTTTTTT
CASTTWAAGLFF
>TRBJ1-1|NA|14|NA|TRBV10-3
TGTGCCATCAGTGCAGGGGCTAGGAACACTGAAGCTTTCTTT
CAISAGARNTEAFF
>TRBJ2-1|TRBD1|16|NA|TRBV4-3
TGCGCCAGCAGCCAAGTTCGGCCAGGGGGCCTCAATGAGCAGTTCTTC
CASSQVRPGGLNEQFF
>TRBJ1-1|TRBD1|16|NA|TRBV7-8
TGTGCCAGCAGCCCTAGGGCGGGACAGGGGACGGGTGAAGCTTTCTTT
CASSPRAGQGTGEAFF
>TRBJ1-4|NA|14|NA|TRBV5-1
TGCGCCAGCAGCTTGGGACAGAATAATGAAAAACTGTTTTTT
CASSLGQNNEKLFF
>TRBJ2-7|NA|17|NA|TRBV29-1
TGCAGCGCCCGAGGGTCCAGAGACGGACTGAACTCCTACGAGCAGTACTTC
CSARGSRDGLNSYEQYF
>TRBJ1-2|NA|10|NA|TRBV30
TGTGCCTGCCACAGCTATGGCTACACCTTC
CACHSYGYTF
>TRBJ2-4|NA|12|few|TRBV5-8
TGTGCCAGCTCCCTAAGGCAGGGTATTCAGTACTTC
CASSLRQGIQYF
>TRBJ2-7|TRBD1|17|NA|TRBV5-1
TGCGCCAGCAGCACCACATCGCCGGGACAGGGGGCTTTAGAGCAGTACTTC
CASSTTSPGQGALEQYF